The 9 T cell receptor beta chains below all came from one sample that was sequenced in a study of CD8 T cells in Susac syndrome. RNA amounts of roughly 0.5 to 1 ug underwent reverse transcription with random hexamers. TCRdb recomputed calls from the immunoSEQ multiplex PCR reads with MiXCR, one row per CDR3 protein. This table holds about 180,000 distinct CDR3 sequences, just under 95% found once. Sequencing was done on a sample of CD4+ T cells from PBMCs. The origin of the receptors is a human donor with Susac syndrome.

DNA of the CDR3: TGTGCCAGCAGTGAAGTCCTAAGGGCCGAGCAGTACTTC. Amino acid sequence: CASSEVLRAEQYF. The rearrangement uses TRBV2 and TRBJ2-7, with D unresolved. The germline V gene has CDR1 SNHLY and CDR2 FYNNEI. Between the trimmed V and J ends, which lost 1 base and 6 bases, there was a span of 10 bases. The length of the CDR3 is 13 residues.

The chain links TRBV5-1 to TRBJ1-1; 7 bases agree with TRBD1. This CDR3 is built from 14 residues. Germline assignment: CDR1 SGHRS and CDR2 YFSETQ. After removal of 2 bases from V and 3 bases from J, the junction contained 4 bases not matched to a gene. The CDR3: CASSFYTGDTEAFF. The CDR3 DNA follows: TGCGCCAGCAGCTTTTATACAGGGGACACTGAAGCTTTCTTT.

The table lists this clonotype with a count of one. The genes are TRBV5-1 and TRBJ2-5; no clear D gene. In germline, CDR1 is SGHRS, CDR2 YFSETQ. Between the trimmed V and J ends, which lost 5 bases and 5 bases, there was a span of 13 bases. The CDR3 is 13 residues long. The CDR3 DNA follows: TGCGCCAGCAGTCCCGGGCACCGGGAGACCCAGTACTTC. As protein: CASSPGHRETQYF.

The chain carries TRBV7-9 and TRBJ1-2, with 7 bases that match TRBD1. Germline V gene data show CDR1 as SEHNR and CDR2 as FQNEAQ (reference sequence). The CDR3 loop spans 14 amino acids. The trim removed 3 bases at V and 5 bases at J, leaving 6 bases unmatched. The CDR3 nucleotides read TGTGCCAGCAGCTTGGGACAGAATCATTATGGCTACACCTTC. Translated: CASSLGQNHYGYTF.

The rearrangement links TRBV18 to TRBJ2-1; 8 bases align to TRBD2. J lost 2 bases, V lost 1 base, and 1 base had no gene match. The V gene's germline CDR1 is KGHSH and CDR2 LQKENI. The CDR3 loop spans 15 amino acids. The DNA for the CDR3 is TGTGCCAGCTCACCACTAGCGGGGCCCTACAATGAGCAGTTCTTC. The encoded protein is CASSPLAGPYNEQFF.

The chain joins TRBV28 to TRBJ2-7; no reliable D call. Germline V lookup: CDR1 MDHEN, CDR2 SYDVKM. Between the trimmed V and J ends, which lost 6 bases and 4 bases, there was a span of 16 bases. CDR3 length equals 14 residues. CDR3 in DNA: TGTGCCAGCAGCAAGATTACCCGAAATTACGAGCAGTACTTC. Translating it yields CASSKITRNYEQYF.

The rearrangement uses TRBV12-3 or TRBV12-4 and TRBJ2-1; D possibly corresponds to TRBD2 (7 bases). Trimming took 4 bases from V and 2 from J, leaving 15 bases between them. This CDR3 spans 16 amino acids. The chain's CDR3 is CASSSLGGVTYNEQFF. The CDR3 DNA follows: TGTGCCAGCAGTTCCCTAGGGGGGGTCACCTACAATGAGCAGTTCTTC.

The chain uses TRBV6-5 and TRBJ2-1, with D perhaps TRBD2 (5 bases). Per germline, CDR1 MNHEY and CDR2 SVGAGI. The CDR3 sequence is 14 residues long. V lost 6 bases, J lost 7 bases, and 16 bases lay in between. In DNA form, the CDR3 reads TGTGCCAGCAGCCCCTACAGTTCGGGAAATGAGCAGTTCTTC. As protein: CASSPYSSGNEQFF.

The chain employs TRBV5-4 and TRBJ2-5; D may match TRBD1 or TRBD2 (5 bases each). Germline V gene data show CDR1 as SGHNT and CDR2 as YYREEE (reference sequence). The V and J ends lost 3 bases and 1 base respectively, with 13 bases between them. The CDR3 has 15 residues. The chain's CDR3 is CASSSRLGGQETQYF. The CDR3 DNA follows: TGTGCCAGCAGCTCCCGCCTTGGGGGCCAAGAGACCCAGTACTTC.